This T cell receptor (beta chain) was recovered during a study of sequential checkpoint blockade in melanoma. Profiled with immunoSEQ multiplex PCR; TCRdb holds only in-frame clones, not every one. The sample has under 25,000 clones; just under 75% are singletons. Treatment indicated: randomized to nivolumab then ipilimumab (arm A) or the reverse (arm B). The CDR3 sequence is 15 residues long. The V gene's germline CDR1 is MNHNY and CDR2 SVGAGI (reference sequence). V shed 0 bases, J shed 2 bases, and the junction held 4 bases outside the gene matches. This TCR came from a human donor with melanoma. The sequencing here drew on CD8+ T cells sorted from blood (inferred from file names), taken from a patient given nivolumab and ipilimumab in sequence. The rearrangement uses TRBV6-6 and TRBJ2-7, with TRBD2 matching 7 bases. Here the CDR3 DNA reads TGTGCCAGCAGTTACTCAGCTAGCGGAGCCTACGAGCAGTACTTC. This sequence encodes CASSYSASGAYEQYF.